The 21 T cell receptor beta chains presented below share a single source sample, sequenced in a study of blood T cell repertoires in COVID-19. Data came from immunoSEQ multiplex PCR; TCRdb stores just in-frame clones and leaves some out. The sample includes fewer than 70,000 clones, 80% to 90% of them seen just once. Sample: peripheral blood. The source of these receptors is a human donor in a cohort sampled during active COVID-19.

The chain employs TRBV4-3 and TRBJ2-5, with 8 bases that match TRBD2. CDR1 and CDR2 from the germline V gene are LGHNA and YSLEER. Germline trimming cut 4 bases from V and 4 bases from J; bases unmatched to any gene: 14. The CDR3 consists of 17 residues. The DNA of the CDR3 is TGCGCCAGCAGCCGTTGTATTGACAGCGGGAGCCGAGAGACCCAGTACTTC. This sequence encodes CASSRCIDSGSRETQYF.

This clone appeared once. Here the CDR3 DNA reads TGTGCCAGCAGTTTAGGGAGTTATGGCTACACCTTC. Protein: CASSLGSYGYTF. The J gene is TRBJ1-2, the V gene TRBV28; D not resolved. V lost 2 bases and J lost 5, with 6 bases in between. Germline-derived CDR1 and CDR2 are MDHEN and SYDVKM. The CDR3 length is 12 residues.

This sequence joins TRBV7-2 and TRBJ2-3, with 9 bases that match TRBD1. Germline V gene data show CDR1 as SGHTA and CDR2 as FQGNSA. The V segment lost 1 base and the J segment 2 bases; nucleotides outside the gene matches: 4. CDR3 length: 16 residues. CDR3 region: CASSLGGQGITDTQYF. The CDR3 DNA follows: TGTGCCAGCAGCTTAGGGGGACAGGGAATCACAGATACGCAGTATTTT.

This clone was detected once. This chain links TRBV5-1 with TRBJ2-1; TRBD1 agrees at 9 bases. Germline loops: CDR1 SGHRS, CDR2 YFSETQ. The CDR3 is 14 residues long. The junction had 3 bases not matched to a gene; V was cut back by 3 bases and J by 5 bases. The CDR3 DNA follows: TGCGCCAGCAGCTCGGACAGGGGCGACAATGAGCAGTTCTTC. Translated: CASSSDRGDNEQFF.

The V call is TRBV7-9, the J call TRBJ1-1; D is possibly TRBD1 (5 bases). Germline V gives CDR1 SEHNR, CDR2 FQNEAQ (reference sequence). The V and J ends lost 3 bases and 7 bases respectively, with 12 bases between them. The CDR3 has 13 amino acids. The CDR3 DNA follows: TGTGCCAGCAGCTTCACCGGTGACAGTGAAGCTTTCTTT. Its protein is CASSFTGDSEAFF.

This rearrangement joins TRBV7-2 to TRBJ1-5; 9 bases fit TRBD1. Trimming at V came to 3 bases and at J to 3 bases, leaving 15 bases not matched to a gene. This CDR3 is built from 19 residues. Germline CDR1 SGHTA, CDR2 FQGNSA. The CDR3 DNA reads TGTGCCAGCAGCTTCAGCCCCGGGACAGGGAAATTTGACAATCAGCCCCAGCATTTT. Translated: CASSFSPGTGKFDNQPQHF.

The gene calls are TRBV28 and TRBJ1-4, with D perhaps matching TRBD1 (6 bases). V was pared by 7 bases and J by 5 bases, with 17 bases between. CDR3 length equals 15 residues. From germline, CDR1 is MDHEN and CDR2 SYDVKM. The CDR3 DNA reads as TGTGCCAGCAACAGGGTAGCTCGGGCAAATGAAAAACTGTTTTTT. It encodes CASNRVARANEKLFF.

The CDR3 DNA reads as TGTGCCAGCAGCAGGACAGGGGGCACAGATACGCAGTATTTT. Encoded protein: CASSRTGGTDTQYF. V gene TRBV6-4 combines with J gene TRBJ2-3; 9 bases are a match to TRBD1. The CDR3 runs 14 residues. V gave up 6 bases and J gave up 1 base; unmatched junction bases: 2. Per the germline V gene, CDR1 is MRHNA and CDR2 is SNTAGT.

V is TRBV6-5 and J is TRBJ2-7; 7 bases match TRBD1. The CDR3 is made up of 13 amino acids. The trim removed 10 bases at V and 0 bases at J, leaving 6 bases unmatched. Germline values: CDR1 MNHEY, CDR2 SVGAGI. CDR3 sequence: CATSSGGSYEQYF. In nucleotides, the CDR3 is TGTGCCACCTCCTCAGGGGGCTCCTACGAGCAGTACTTC.

This clone was seen more than once but under ten times. The chain has TRBV2 and TRBJ1-5; 9 bases align to TRBD1. J lost 4 bases, V lost 6 bases, and 7 bases had no gene match. The CDR3 covers 15 residues. The germline CDR1 and CDR2 sequences are SNHLY and FYNNEI. The CDR3 reads CASSPGTGPNQPQHF. In DNA, the CDR3 is TGTGCCAGCAGCCCGGGGACAGGGCCAAATCAGCCCCAGCATTTT.

The V and J genes are TRBV5-1 and TRBJ2-7, with 14 bases lining up with TRBD2. The CDR3 covers 17 residues. Unmatched junction bases numbered 14, after V lost 4 bases and J lost 8 bases. Germline loops: CDR1 SGHRS, CDR2 YFSETQ. CDR3: CASSPSGTSGRGYQQYF. The CDR3 DNA follows: TGCGCCAGCAGCCCCTCCGGGACTAGCGGGAGAGGGTACCAGCAGTACTTC.

This chain uses TRBV6-9 with TRBJ2-3, with no clear D. The CDR3 is 14 residues long. Germline CDR1 reads MNHGY; CDR2 reads SVAAGI. V lost 4 bases and J 3 bases, leaving 11 bases between the germline ends. The CDR3 loop reads CASSFGSPTDTQYF. CDR3 nucleotide sequence: TGTGCCAGCAGTTTCGGGTCCCCGACAGATACGCAGTATTTT.

This clone was seen only once. The chain combines TRBV6-5 with TRBJ2-2, with 10 bases fitting TRBD2. Trimming took 7 bases from V and 5 from J; bases not matched to a gene: 7. The CDR3 spans 15 residues. CDR1 and CDR2 (germline): MNHEY, SVGAGI. The DNA for the CDR3 is TGTGCCAGCATAGCGGGGGGACCGGGGACCGGGGAGCTGTTTTTT. Amino acids: CASIAGGPGTGELFF.

The rearrangement joins TRBV5-1 to TRBJ1-6; D unresolved. V dropped 0 bases and J dropped 8 bases, with 6 bases sitting between them. From germline, CDR1 is SGHRS and CDR2 YFSETQ. The CDR3 has 13 amino acids. CDR3 region: CASSLVEDSPLHF. CDR3 nucleotides: TGCGCCAGCAGCTTGGTGGAGGATTCACCCCTCCACTTT.

The table lists this clone with a count of one. The rearrangement uses TRBV6-5 and TRBJ2-1; a weak D match, TRBD2 (6 bases). Between the trimmed V and J ends, which lost 7 bases and 4 bases, there was a span of 11 bases. The CDR3 is 13 amino acids. The V gene's germline CDR1 is MNHEY and CDR2 SVGAGI. CDR3 loop: CASTASVYNEQFF. CDR3 coding DNA: TGTGCCAGCACGGCTAGCGTATACAATGAGCAGTTCTTC.

This chain uses TRBV6-1 with TRBJ1-6; D unresolved. This CDR3 region has 16 residues. Trimming left V 1 base short and J 3 bases short, with 10 bases between. CDR1 is MNHNS and CDR2 is SASEGT in the germline V gene. DNA for the CDR3: TGTGCCAGCAGTGAAGTGGAACGACTCTATAATTCACCCCTCCACTTT. Residues: CASSEVERLYNSPLHF.

CDR3 in DNA: TGTGCCAGCAGTTTCGACCAGGGCGGCAATCAGCCCCAGCATTTT. As protein: CASSFDQGGNQPQHF. The rearrangement links TRBV28 to TRBJ1-5; a possible D gene is TRBD1 (5 bases). The ends were cut back, 3 bases at V and 2 bases at J, with 11 bases in the middle. Germline lookup yields CDR1 MDHEN and CDR2 SYDVKM. The CDR3 runs to 15 residues.

V gene TRBV7-2 combines with J gene TRBJ2-4; D is perhaps TRBD1 (5 bases). Trimming left V 1 base short and J 7 bases short, with 8 bases between. This CDR3 has 13 amino acids. The germline V gene encodes CDR1 SGHTA and CDR2 FQGNSA. The CDR3 DNA sequence: TGTGCCAGCAGCTTAGAGGCAGGGAACATTCAGTACTTC. Protein sequence: CASSLEAGNIQYF.

This chain uses TRBV30 with TRBJ2-1; 10 positions agree with TRBD2. The CDR3 sequence is 14 residues long. Trimming cost V 0 bases and J 8 bases; bases outside gene matches: 4. Germline V gene sequence: CDR1 GTSNPN, CDR2 SVGIG (reference sequence). In DNA, the CDR3 is TGTGCCTGGAGTGTTAGCGGGGGGATCTATGAGCAGTTCTTC. Protein sequence: CAWSVSGGIYEQFF.

This clone appeared a single time. The gene calls are TRBV4-3 and TRBJ2-6; D gene unclear. In germline, CDR1 is LGHNA, CDR2 YSLEER. With 0 bases removed from V and 0 bases from J, the gap between germline ends came to 9 bases. This CDR3 spans 17 amino acids. The chain's CDR3 is CASSQDSPLSGANVLTF. The CDR3 DNA follows: TGCGCCAGCAGCCAAGATTCCCCCCTCTCTGGGGCCAACGTCCTGACTTTC.

J is TRBJ2-3 and V is TRBV7-9; 10 bases fit TRBD2. CDR1 and CDR2 from the germline V gene are SEHNR and FQNEAQ (reference sequence). V was clipped by 4 bases and J by 9 bases; unmatched bases: 4. The CDR3 is 13 amino acids. CDR3 DNA sequence: TGTGCCAGCAGCTCGATAGCGGGGGGAACGCAGTATTTT. Protein product: CASSSIAGGTQYF.